This T cell receptor beta chain was identified during a study of blood T cell repertoires in COVID-19 (dated by TCRdb to 2020 to 2022). Background on the whole study: ImmuneRACE Cohort 3 recovered participants were defined by two consecutive negative NP/OP PCR tests, healthcare professional clearance, or symptom resolution. Sample metadata almost always included a de-identified subject ID, COVID-19 status, age in years and sex. The prospective study material was composed of cDNA or gDNA derived from T cells, B-cell-depleted T cells, or PBMCs. The repertoires were released in a freely available public database intended as a resource for research on the immune response to SARS-CoV-2. The samples were drawn from two sources: the first 160 participants of the ongoing ImmuneRACE study, and 950 to 1,500 subjects contributed by 6 global collaborators. Collaborator samples came from the United States, Italy and Spain and covered acute and convalescent phases of COVID-19. Deeply sampled blood TCRbeta repertoires from subjects exposed to, actively infected with, or recovered from COVID-19 were included in the dataset. HLA class I and class II types, where available, came from metadata supplied by the sample provider rather than from assay-based typing. Broader findings and caveats from the paper: The quantity of clinical and demographic metadata differed by source and by participant and was supplied without curation.

Enrolling through a virtual design, the prospective study's participants ranged in age from roughly 18 to 90 years and lived across 24 United States geographic areas. Cohort assignment in the prospective study relied on participant-reported clinical history from a screening survey and a study questionnaire. In the prospective study, whole blood, serum and a nasopharyngeal or oropharyngeal swab were collected from each participant by mobile phlebotomists. Participants in the prospective study had the option to provide additional blood draws and questionnaires over a roughly 2-month period. Before DNA extraction, blood samples from the prospective study were shipped at room temperature or frozen. As to this clone: What this receptor recognizes is not known. Base qualities are missing; no much larger clone stands one base away.

The CDR3 numbers 13 residues from cysteine through phenylalanine. Solely the CDR3 DNA is kept, with 39 bases framed from the first base. Trimming costs V 6 bases and J 5 bases, and their ends lie 11 bases apart. The germline V gene gives CDR1 as MNHEY and CDR2 as SVGAGI. TCRbeta CDR3 regions were amplified from genomic DNA by means of the immunoSEQ Assay, a bias-controlled multiplex PCR. Concerning the study's data processing: Nucleated cell counts per sample were estimated from amplification of reference gene primers within the assay. Sequence reads were collapsed and filtered to measure the absolute abundance of every unique TCRbeta CDR3 rearrangement. For each sample, productive Simpson clonality was calculated by taking the square root of Simpson's diversity index across productive rearrangements. TCRdb retrieved this table from immuneACCESS and kept in-frame rearrangements only. Not all clones are present; in checked studies, unresolved V genes account for under half, and no reason is known for the remainder. V, J and clone size are taken as reported in that table, and D and trimming were inferred from the DNA itself. The sample table shows under 300,000 clones, and roughly 91% are seen once. The biggest ten clones account for roughly 2% of the sample.

The sequence derives from a woman in her sixties in a cohort exposed to, infected with or recovered from COVID-19 (not recorded which). The sequencing sample was made of PBMCs or T cells enriched from blood (not recorded which). Recombination linked TRBV6-5 to TRBJ1-3; D gene: possibly TRBD1, on 5 matching bases. The CDR3 reads CASRGLDRNTIYF. Read as DNA, the sequence is TGTGCCAGCAGGGGGCTCGACAGAAACACCATATATTTT.